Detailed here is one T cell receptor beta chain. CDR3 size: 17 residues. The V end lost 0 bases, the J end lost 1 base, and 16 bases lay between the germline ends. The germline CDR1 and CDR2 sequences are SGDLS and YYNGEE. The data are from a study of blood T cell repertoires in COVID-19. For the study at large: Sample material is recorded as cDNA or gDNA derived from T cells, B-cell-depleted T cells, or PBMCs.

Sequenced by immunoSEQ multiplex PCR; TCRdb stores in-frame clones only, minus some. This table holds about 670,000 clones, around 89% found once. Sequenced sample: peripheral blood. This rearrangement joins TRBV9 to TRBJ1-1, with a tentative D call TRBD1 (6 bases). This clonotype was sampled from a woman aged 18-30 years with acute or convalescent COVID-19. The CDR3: CASSVDPGVGRNTEAFF. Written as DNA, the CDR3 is TGTGCCAGCAGCGTAGATCCAGGGGTAGGGCGGAACACTGAAGCTTTCTTT.